The 13 T cell receptor beta chains below were found in one sample sequenced in a study of cytomegalovirus exposure and HLA in healthy donors (dated by TCRdb to the late 2010s). Receptor amplification or capture employed the immunoSEQ multiplex PCR assay. For the multiplex PCR, a mixture combining 60 forward primers for TCR Vbeta segments and 13 reverse primers for TCR Jbeta segments was used. TCRdb provides this immuneACCESS table in a form limited to in-frame rearrangements. Some clones are lacking; in checked studies, under half of them reflect an unresolved V gene, and why the rest are absent is not known. A total of some 70,000 clones appear in this sample, around 70% of them only once. In total, the top ten clones hold about a tenth of the sample. Sequencing was performed on PBMCs. The receptors originated from a woman aged 25 to 39 in good health and CMV-seronegative.

The chain links TRBV2 to TRBJ2-1, with D tentatively TRBD1 (6 bases). Germline values: CDR1 SNHLY, CDR2 FYNNEI. The CDR3 runs 16 residues. Trimming removed 8 bases from V and 0 bases from J, with 17 bases in between. The CDR3 DNA reads TGTGCCAGCGGGGTGGGTACAGGGACCTCCTACAATGAGCAGTTCTTC. It translates to CASGVGTGTSYNEQFF.

The V call is TRBV7-2, the J call TRBJ2-2, with 7 bases lining up with TRBD1. Germline CDR1 and CDR2: SGHTA and FQGNSA. Trimming cost V 4 bases and J 5 bases; bases outside gene matches: 10. The CDR3 is made up of 16 amino acids. CDR3 sequence reads: CASSSAQGDRTGELFF. CDR3 coding DNA: TGTGCCAGCAGCTCCGCGCAGGGGGACCGAACCGGGGAGCTGTTTTTT.

V usage is TRBV5-1 and J usage is TRBJ2-6; 10 bases align to TRBD1. V lost 4 bases, J lost 2 bases, and 6 bases stayed unmatched. Germline assignment: CDR1 SGHRS and CDR2 YFSETQ. This CDR3 region has 17 residues. CDR3 protein: CASSGRDRGPGANVLTF. The CDR3 DNA reads TGCGCCAGCAGCGGACGTGACAGGGGGCCTGGGGCCAACGTCCTGACTTTC.

Only a few counts were recorded for this clone. The gene calls are TRBV19 and TRBJ2-3; 8 nucleotides line up with TRBD1. Per germline, CDR1 LNHDA and CDR2 SQIVND (reference sequence). V lost 6 bases to trimming and J lost 4 bases; unmatched junction nucleotides: 6. This CDR3 has 14 amino acids. The CDR3 spells CASSQQGGADTQYF. The DNA for the CDR3 is TGTGCCAGTAGCCAACAGGGGGGAGCAGATACGCAGTATTTT.

The V and J genes are TRBV9 and TRBJ1-1, with 10 bases aligning to TRBD1. Unmatched junction bases numbered 12, after V lost 2 bases and J lost 11 bases. CDR3 length: 15 amino acids. Looked up from germline, CDR1 is SGDLS and CDR2 is YYNGEE. The CDR3 region has the DNA TGTGCCAGCAGCGTCGACTCCGGGACAGGGGAGGTTGCTTTCTTT. Protein sequence: CASSVDSGTGEVAFF.

The chain carries TRBV6-1 and TRBJ2-7, with TRBD1 identical over 10 bases. This CDR3 has 13 residues. Germline V CDR1 and CDR2: MNHNS, SASEGT. Losses at the gene ends were 8 bases for V and 1 base for J; bases not matched to a gene: 2. This CDR3 is CASGTGDSYEQYF. CDR3 coding DNA: TGTGCCAGCGGGACAGGGGATTCCTACGAGCAGTACTTC.

This chain connects TRBV6-6 to TRBJ2-3; the D gene is possibly TRBD1 (6 bases). Trimming removed 6 bases from V and 4 bases from J, with 14 bases in between. The CDR3 is 14 amino acids. CDR1 and CDR2 (germline): MNHNY, SVGAGI (reference sequence). The CDR3: CASSRRGPADTQYF. In nucleotides, the CDR3 is TGTGCCAGCAGCCGCAGGGGCCCCGCAGATACGCAGTATTTT.

V gene TRBV6-1 combines with J gene TRBJ1-1; D perhaps matches TRBD1 (5 bases). Looked up from germline, CDR1 is MNHNS and CDR2 is SASEGT. Trimming shortened V by 7 bases and J by 5 bases, and 14 bases separated the two germline ends. CDR3 size: 13 residues. The CDR3 sequence is CASTQGRETEAFF. CDR3 nucleotide sequence: TGTGCCAGCACGCAGGGCCGAGAGACTGAAGCTTTCTTT.

The rearrangement joins TRBV27 to TRBJ2-3, with D unresolved. The V end lost 3 bases, the J end lost 0 bases, and 10 bases lay between the germline ends. CDR3 length equals 15 residues. Looked up from germline, CDR1 is MNHEY and CDR2 is SMNVEV (reference sequence). The DNA for the CDR3 is TGTGCCAGCAGTTTCCAGGCCGTGAGCACAGATACGCAGTATTTT. Protein sequence: CASSFQAVSTDTQYF.

This chain links TRBV7-6 with TRBJ2-3, with D possibly matching TRBD2 (7 bases). CDR3 size: 17 residues. The ends were cut back, 5 bases at V and 2 bases at J, with 20 bases in the middle. Germline V gives CDR1 SGHVS, CDR2 FNYEAQ. The CDR3 loop reads CASSHTGGVMNTDTQYF. The CDR3 bases are TGTGCCAGCAGCCATACGGGGGGCGTTATGAACACAGATACGCAGTATTTT. The whole variable domain, remainder taken from reference TRBV7-6 and TRBJ2-3, is GAGVSQSPRYKVTKRGQDVALRCDPISGHVSLYWYRQALGQGPEFLTYFNYEAQQDKSGLPNDRFSAERPEGSISTLTIQRTEQRDSAMYRCASSHTGGVMNTDTQYFGPGTRLTVL.

The chain has TRBV14 and TRBJ1-2; no reliable D call. Germline values: CDR1 SGHDN, CDR2 FVKESK. The CDR3 contains 16 residues. Trimming pared 1 base from V and 7 bases from J, leaving 19 bases between. The CDR3 nucleotides read TGTGCCAGCAGCCAAGTCCACAGTCGATTCATGGGTGGCTACACCTTC. Residues: CASSQVHSRFMGGYTF. The full variable domain, rest sourced from reference TRBV14 and TRBJ1-2, is EAGVTQFPSHSVIEKGQTVTLRCDPISGHDNLYWYRRVMGKEIKFLLHFVKESKQDESGMPNNRFLAERTGGTYSTLKVQPAELEDSGVYFCASSQVHSRFMGGYTFGSGTRLTVV.

This chain links TRBV10-1 with TRBJ2-5, with a weak D call TRBD1 (6 bases). V was cut by 6 bases and J by 5 bases, with 13 bases left in between. The CDR3 totals 13 residues. Germline V gene data show CDR1 as WNHNN and CDR2 as SYGVQD (reference sequence). The CDR3 protein is CASSVTGSETQYF. In nucleotides, the CDR3 is TGCGCCAGCAGCGTAACAGGGTCCGAGACCCAGTACTTC.

The chain links TRBV2 to TRBJ2-5; tentatively, D is TRBD1 (6 bases). The CDR3 has 12 amino acids. Trimming shortened V by 11 bases and J by 3 bases, and 13 bases separated the two germline ends. Germline CDR1 is SNHLY and CDR2 is FYNNEI. The CDR3 coding sequence is TGTGCCGGAAGGACAGACGAAGAGACCCAGTACTTC. Its translation is CAGRTDEETQYF.